What follows are 32 T cell receptor beta chains derived from one specimen sequenced in a study of CD4 and CD8 cells across lung adenocarcinoma regions. MiXCR, run by TCRdb on the PCR reads, gives a single entry per CDR3 protein. There are more than 9,000 distinct CDR3 sequences in the sample; about 51% occur only once, and about 19% lies in the top ten. The sequenced sample consisted of CD4+ T cells from the margin of a lung tumor. The receptors were gathered from a male donor with lung adenocarcinoma. The CD4 and CD8 labels of this study may be unreliable.

By proportion, this clonotype is medium-sized. V is TRBV6-4 and J is TRBJ2-3; 7 bases agree with TRBD2. V trimming: 0 bases; J trimming: 5 bases; junction bases outside the gene matches: 2. The CDR3 runs to 14 residues. Germline CDR1 and CDR2: MRHNA and SNTAGT. DNA of the CDR3: TGTGCCAGCAGTGACTCGGGACTAATAGATACGCAGTATTTT. It codes for CASSDSGLIDTQYF.

A note on this clonotype: The junction and the germline gene differ at one end; a read error may be behind it. This chain links TRBV6-1 with TRBJ2-4, with D possibly TRBD2 on 5 matching bases. This CDR3 region has 15 residues. Per germline, CDR1 MNHNS and CDR2 SASEGT. This chain's CDR3 is CASSEGSGAQNTQYF. The CDR3 nucleotides are TGTGCCAGCAGTGAGGGGAGCGGAGCCCAAAATACGCAGTACTTT.

A word on this clonotype: This likely comes from a read error, as the CDR3 has no conserved phenylalanine or tryptophan at its end. No DNA is shown, since the ends of the CDR3 on it are uncertain; the CDR3 is the one TCRdb lists. The chain couples TRBV29-1 to TRBJ2-5; TRBD2 is taken as the D call from the table, unchecked against the DNA. The CDR3 is 14 amino acids long, termini counted. Germline V lookup: CDR1 SQVTM, CDR2 ANQGSEA. This chain's CDR3 is CSGRQPHAYRPVTL.

This chain links TRBV4-1 with TRBJ2-5; 7 nucleotides agree with TRBD2. The CDR3 spans 12 residues. From germline, CDR1 is MGHRA and CDR2 YSYEKL. V shed 5 bases, J shed 11 bases, and the junction held 8 bases outside the gene matches. The CDR3 spells CASSLYAGEQYF. The CDR3, as DNA: TGCGCCAGCAGCTTGTATGCGGGGGAGCAGTACTTC.

The rearrangement links TRBV27 to TRBJ2-3, with D unresolved. Trimming removed 5 bases at V and 0 bases at J, with 9 bases between. The CDR3 runs 14 residues. Germline lookup yields CDR1 MNHEY and CDR2 SMNVEV (reference sequence). The CDR3 nucleotides are TGTGCCAGCAGTCTGTTGATTAGCACAGATACGCAGTATTTT. Its protein is CASSLLISTDTQYF.

V gene TRBV6-1 combines with J gene TRBJ1-2; 7 nucleotides align to TRBD1. Unmatched junction bases numbered 5, after V lost 4 bases and J lost 3 bases. This CDR3 has 14 residues. Germline CDR1 and CDR2: MNHNS and SASEGT. CDR3 loop: CASSGWQGDYGYTF. CDR3 coding DNA: TGTGCCAGCAGTGGTTGGCAGGGGGACTATGGCTACACCTTC.

The chain employs TRBV9 and TRBJ2-3; D is perhaps TRBD2 (5 bases). Between the trimmed V and J ends, which lost 4 bases and 6 bases, there was a span of 21 bases. The CDR3 is 16 residues long. Per the germline V gene, CDR1 is SGDLS and CDR2 is YYNGEE. The CDR3 is CASSLGHPDSTDTQYF. The CDR3 DNA reads TGTGCCAGCAGCCTCGGTCATCCGGACTCGACGGATACGCAGTATTTT.

In this sample, this clonotype turned up many times. This chain links TRBV6-1 with TRBJ2-7; D gene uncertain. Germline CDR1 is MNHNS and CDR2 is SASEGT. This CDR3 has 12 residues. V shed 3 bases and J shed 2 bases, with 5 bases lying between them. The CDR3 sequence is CASSDYTYEQYF. In nucleotides, the CDR3 is TGTGCCAGCAGTGACTACACCTACGAGCAGTACTTC.

The chain recombines TRBV6-5 with TRBJ2-1, with D tentatively TRBD1 (5 bases). The V gene's germline CDR1 is MNHEY and CDR2 SVGAGI. The CDR3 extends over 17 amino acids. The ends were cut back, 0 bases at V and 4 bases at J, with 16 bases in the middle. As DNA, the CDR3 is TGTGCCAGCAGTTACTCGAGTTGGTACAGGAGTTACAATGAGCAGTTCTTC. It yields the protein CASSYSSWYRSYNEQFF.

This clonotype was detected ten times or more. J is TRBJ1-5 and V is TRBV27; D gene ambiguous. This CDR3 spans 15 amino acids. Germline assignment: CDR1 MNHEY and CDR2 SMNVEV (reference sequence). Trimming cost V 2 bases and J 4 bases, with 12 bases left between them. The CDR3 spells CASSLGGYGNQPQHF. DNA for the CDR3: TGTGCCAGCAGTTTAGGTGGGTACGGTAATCAGCCCCAGCATTTT.

This clonotype was detected ten times or more. This chain links TRBV9 with TRBJ2-1; 9 bases map to TRBD1. The CDR3 contains 16 residues. The junction had 9 bases not matched to a gene; V was cut back by 5 bases and J by 3 bases. Germline values: CDR1 SGDLS, CDR2 YYNGEE. The CDR3 DNA is TGTGCCAGCAGTCAAGGGTGGGGACAGGGCTACAATGAGCAGTTCTTC. This gives the protein CASSQGWGQGYNEQFF. Complete variable domain (other parts from reference TRBV9 and TRBJ2-1): DSGVTQTPKHLITATGQRVTLRCSPRSGDLSVYWYQQSLDQGLQFLIQYYNGEERAKGNILERFSAQQFPDLHSELNLSSLELGDSALYFCASSQGWGQGYNEQFFGPGTRLTVL.

Comments on this clonotype: One end of the junction fails to match germline, which may point to a read error. The CDR3 DNA reads TGTGCCAGCAGTAATTGGGCCGACACCCAGAATTTT. Encoded protein: CASSNWADTQNF. The chain is built from TRBV6-1 and TRBJ2-3; D is uncertain. Per germline, CDR1 MNHNS and CDR2 SASEGT. The CDR3 covers 12 residues.

The genes are TRBV6-1 and TRBJ1-4; no firm D call. The germline V gene encodes CDR1 MNHNS and CDR2 SASEGT. V shed 6 bases and J shed 5 bases, with 10 bases lying between them. The length of the CDR3 is 13 residues. DNA for the CDR3: TGTGCCAGCAGCACGACGGAGAATGAAAAACTGTTTTTT. Amino acid sequence: CASSTTENEKLFF.

This sequence joins TRBV7-2 and TRBJ2-3, with D possibly being TRBD1 (5 bases). The V gene lost 5 bases and the J gene lost 0 bases, with 15 bases spanning the gap. The germline V gene encodes CDR1 SGHTA and CDR2 FQGNSA. This CDR3 is built from 16 residues. The CDR3 sequence: CASSPPGARSTDTQYF. DNA of the CDR3: TGTGCCAGCAGCCCCCCTGGGGCAAGGAGCACAGATACGCAGTATTTT.

Points on this clonotype: Compared with germline, one end of the junction differs, possibly owing to a read error. The chain employs TRBV6-1 and TRBJ2-3; TRBD2 matches at 9 bases. The germline V gene encodes CDR1 MNHNS and CDR2 SASEGT. This CDR3 is built from 15 residues. CDR3 in DNA: TGTGCCAGCAGTGAGACTAGCGGTGAGCCAGAGACGCAGTACTTT. Protein product: CASSETSGEPETQYF.

This clonotype turned up a few times. This sequence joins TRBV12-3 or TRBV12-4 and TRBJ2-2; D not resolved. Trimming took off 4 bases at V and 3 bases at J, with 12 bases between the two ends. This CDR3 is built from 15 residues. The CDR3 reads CASSSLVGDTGELFF. The CDR3 nucleotides read TGTGCCAGCAGTTCTCTCGTTGGGGACACCGGGGAGCTGTTTTTT.

V and J are TRBV6-1 and TRBJ2-7; 9 bases agree with TRBD1. The CDR3 covers 15 residues. The V segment lost 1 base and the J segment 2 bases; nucleotides outside the gene matches: 3. CDR1 and CDR2 (germline): MNHNS, SASEGT. Here the CDR3 reads CASSEGDRVTYEQYF. The CDR3 region has the DNA TGTGCCAGCAGTGAAGGGGACAGGGTAACCTACGAGCAGTACTTC.

This clonotype turned up a few times. J is TRBJ2-1 and V is TRBV7-2; the D is unclear. The DNA end is a closer match to TRBJ2-7, so the J assignment may be wrong. The length of the CDR3 is 13 residues. Germline V gene sequence: CDR1 SGHTA, CDR2 FQGNSA. The CDR3 DNA follows: TGTGCCAGCAGCTTAAGGGTATCCTACGAGCAGTACTTC. It translates to CASSLRVSYEQYF.

This clonotype was observed a few times. The chain links TRBV9 to TRBJ1-2, with a possible D match to TRBD1 (6 bases). Trimming cost V 4 bases and J 8 bases, with 18 bases left between them. CDR1 and CDR2 (germline): SGDLS, YYNGEE. This CDR3 has 14 amino acids. CDR3 DNA: TGTGCCAGCAGCTCCCACGGGGGCCGGGACGGCTACACCTTC. This sequence encodes CASSSHGGRDGYTF.

The chain joins TRBV15 to TRBJ2-5; possible D gene TRBD1, 5 bases. The CDR3 has 15 residues. Germline CDR1 is LNHNV and CDR2 is YYDKDF (reference sequence). Trimming shortened V by 3 bases and J by 1 base, and 12 bases separated the two germline ends. The CDR3 reads CATSRDIGPQETQYF. The DNA of the CDR3 is TGTGCCACCAGCAGGGACATCGGACCCCAAGAGACCCAGTACTTC.

This clonotype has at least ten counts. The chain combines TRBV6-1 with TRBJ2-7, with D possibly being TRBD2 (7 bases). Germline CDR1 reads MNHNS; CDR2 reads SASEGT. V was pared by 2 bases and J by 3 bases, with 14 bases between. CDR3 length: 15 residues. CDR3 bases: TGTGCCAGCAGTGAATTGGGAGGGGGACTCTACGAGCAGTACTTC. As protein: CASSELGGGLYEQYF.

For this clonotype: A junction end diverges from the germline sequence, so it may reflect a read error. The chain is built from TRBV10-2 and TRBJ2-3; D might be TRBD2 (5 bases). The CDR3 totals 16 residues. Germline V gene sequence: CDR1 WSHSY, CDR2 SAAADI. The CDR3: CASSDSELRAKNTQYF. The CDR3 region has the DNA TGCGCCAGCAGTGACTCGGAGCTGCGGGCTAAAAACACTCAGTATTTC.

The chain links TRBV4-2 to TRBJ2-5; TRBD2 is a possible D gene (5 bases). The CDR3 totals 14 residues. Germline assignment: CDR1 LGHNA and CDR2 YNFKEQ. V was trimmed by 4 bases and J by 5 bases, leaving 14 bases between them. CDR3 coding DNA: TGTGCCAGCAGCCCCGATGGGAGAGGGGAGACCCAGTACTTC. Translated, it gives CASSPDGRGETQYF.

Notes on this clonotype: One base away lies a much larger clone, so this may be a sequencing read error. The gene calls are TRBV10-1 and TRBJ2-4; 12 bases agree with TRBD1. Trimming took 2 bases from V and 15 from J; bases not matched to a gene: 8. Per the germline V gene, CDR1 is WNHNN and CDR2 is SYGVQD (reference sequence). This CDR3 comprises 14 residues. CDR3 nucleotides: TGCGCCAGCAGTGAGCTGGGGACAGGGGGCGTTCGGTACTTC. Its translation: CASSELGTGGVRYF.

Relative to its sample, this clonotype is medium-sized. The chain uses TRBV6-1 and TRBJ2-3; a weak D match, TRBD1 (6 bases). The CDR3 runs to 15 residues. Looked up from germline, CDR1 is MNHNS and CDR2 is SASEGT. V lost 6 bases to trimming and J lost 2 bases, with 15 bases between them. The CDR3 nucleotides are TGTGCCAGCAGCCCCGGGACATCTTCCACAGATACGCAGTATTTT. Translating gives CASSPGTSSTDTQYF.

This clonotype was seen only a few times. The J gene is TRBJ2-1, the V gene TRBV6-1; D may be TRBD1 or TRBD2 (5 bases each). This CDR3 comprises 15 residues. CDR1 is MNHNS and CDR2 is SASEGT in the germline V gene. V was clipped by 6 bases and J by 6 bases, with 18 bases between them. CDR3 amino acids: CASRGRGGRVNEQFF. As DNA, the CDR3 is TGTGCCAGCAGGGGACGGGGTGGAAGGGTCAATGAGCAGTTCTTC.

The rearrangement links TRBV6-1 to TRBJ2-1; TRBD2 is a possible D gene (6 bases). The J call is in doubt because the DNA end fits TRBJ2-5 better. The CDR3 runs to 19 residues. Germline CDR1 MNHNS, CDR2 SASEGT. The CDR3 DNA reads TGTGCCAGCAGTGAAGCCGGCGGCTCGGGACTTATAGACCAAGAGACCCAGTACTTC. It translates to CASSEAGGSGLIDQETQYF.

The chain is built from TRBV11-3 and TRBJ2-3; D unclear. V was pared by 5 bases and J by 3 bases, with 6 bases between. Germline lookup yields CDR1 SGHNT and CDR2 YENEEA. This CDR3 region has 12 residues. As DNA, the CDR3 is TGTGCCAGCAGCCCTGGGACAGATACGCAGTATTTT. Translating it yields CASSPGTDTQYF.

This clonotype is medium-sized. The chain joins TRBV27 to TRBJ2-5, with 9 bases aligning to TRBD1. CDR1 and CDR2 from the germline V gene are MNHEY and SMNVEV (reference sequence). The CDR3 covers 14 residues. The V and J ends lost 5 bases and 5 bases, in that order; junction bases with no gene match: 6. CDR3 loop: CASSPRDRVETQYF. DNA for the CDR3: TGTGCCAGCAGTCCCCGGGACAGGGTGGAGACCCAGTACTTC.

This clonotype was seen only a few times. This chain joins TRBV6-1 and TRBJ2-3, with 7 bases fitting TRBD2. J was trimmed by 1 base and V by 4 bases; bases with no gene match: 2. There are 14 residues in the CDR3. Germline V gives CDR1 MNHNS, CDR2 SASEGT. CDR3 DNA: TGTGCCAGCAGTGGCACTAGCGGCACAGATACGCAGTATTTT. Its protein product is CASSGTSGTDTQYF.

By sample fraction, this clonotype is medium-sized (0.01 to 0.1%). The chain is built from TRBV6-5 and TRBJ2-5, with D perhaps matching TRBD1 (5 bases). The end of the DNA aligns better with TRBJ2-7, so the J call may be wrong. The CDR3 length is 13 residues. Germline V CDR1 and CDR2: MNHEY, SVGAGI. CDR3 bases: TGTGCCAGCGGAAATTCGGACACCTACGAGCAGTACTTC. Translating gives CASGNSDTYEQYF.

This clonotype was seen at least ten times. V gene TRBV14 combines with J gene TRBJ1-2, with no clear D. Looked up from germline, CDR1 is SGHDN and CDR2 is FVKESK. The CDR3 totals 16 residues. V lost 6 bases, J lost 2 bases, and 19 bases lay in between. The CDR3 nucleotides are TGTGCCAGCAGTCGGCTCGGCGCATACGAGAACTATGGCTACACCTTC. This codes for CASSRLGAYENYGYTF.